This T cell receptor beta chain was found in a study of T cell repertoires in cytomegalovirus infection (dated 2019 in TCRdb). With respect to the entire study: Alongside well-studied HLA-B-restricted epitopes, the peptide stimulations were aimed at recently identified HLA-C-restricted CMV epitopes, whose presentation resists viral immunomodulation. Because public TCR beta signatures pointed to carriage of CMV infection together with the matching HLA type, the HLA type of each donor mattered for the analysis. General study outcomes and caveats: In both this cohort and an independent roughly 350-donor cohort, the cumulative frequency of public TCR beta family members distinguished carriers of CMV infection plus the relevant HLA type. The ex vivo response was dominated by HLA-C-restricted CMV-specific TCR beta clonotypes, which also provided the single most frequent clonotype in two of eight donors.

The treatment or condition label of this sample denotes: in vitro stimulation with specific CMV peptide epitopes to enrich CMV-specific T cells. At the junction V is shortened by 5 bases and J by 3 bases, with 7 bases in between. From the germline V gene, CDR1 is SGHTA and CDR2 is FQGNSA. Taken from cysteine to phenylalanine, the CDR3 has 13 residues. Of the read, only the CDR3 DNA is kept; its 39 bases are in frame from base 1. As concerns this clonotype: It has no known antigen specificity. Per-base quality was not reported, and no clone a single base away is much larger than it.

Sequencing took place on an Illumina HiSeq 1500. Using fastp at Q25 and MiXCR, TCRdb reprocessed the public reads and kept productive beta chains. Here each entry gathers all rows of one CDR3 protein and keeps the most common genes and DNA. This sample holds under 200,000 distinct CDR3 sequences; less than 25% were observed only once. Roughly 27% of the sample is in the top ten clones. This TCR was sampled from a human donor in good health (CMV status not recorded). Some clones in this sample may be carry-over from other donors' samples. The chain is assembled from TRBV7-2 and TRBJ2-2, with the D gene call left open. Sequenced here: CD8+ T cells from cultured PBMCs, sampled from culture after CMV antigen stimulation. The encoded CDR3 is CASSIRDTGELFF. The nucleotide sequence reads TGTGCCAGCAGCATCCGGGACACCGGGGAGCTGTTTTTT.